The sequence of this T cell receptor (beta chain) was determined in a study of cytomegalovirus exposure and HLA in healthy donors. The study's findings and limits: For most TCR sequences rarity was the rule, although some public TCRs occurred in many donors.

V lost 7 bases and J 4 bases, leaving 10 bases between the germline ends. Germline V gene data show CDR1 as MNHNS and CDR2 as SASEGT. The CDR3 spans 12 residues. A note on this clone: Its antigen is unidentified.

Produced via immunoSEQ multiplex PCR; TCRdb's table is partial and in-frame only. Counted here are some 110,000 clones, about 85% occurring once; the ten biggest clones make up approximately 4%. Separation from the 666-subject first cohort characterized the roughly 110-subject validation cohort, to which the donors belonged. The sequenced sample was PBMCs. The rearrangement links TRBV6-1 to TRBJ1-1; D ambiguous. This TCR was sampled from a woman aged 18-29 years in good health and CMV-seropositive. The chain's CDR3 is CASIDSGTEAFF. The CDR3 coding sequence is TGTGCCAGCATTGATTCCGGCACTGAAGCTTTCTTT.